The rows below give T cell receptor beta chains drawn from one sample of a study of cytomegalovirus exposure and HLA in healthy donors. Method: immunoSEQ multiplex PCR; TCRdb's copy keeps in-frame clones and lacks some. The data hold roughly 250,000 clones, with 80% observed a single time. The sample consisted of PBMCs. These receptors came from a girl aged 2 to 9 in good health and CMV-seronegative. CDR3s include the opening cysteine and the closing phenylalanine or tryptophan. The order of the fields is J gene, D gene, clone size, V gene, CDR3 protein, CDR3 DNA. A D gene is named only where the DNA matches it firmly. The size entry is marked missing in some rows and otherwise reads once, few, many or a size class.

TRBJ1-5,TRBD1,.,TRBV25-1,CASSKGGVQPQHF,TGTGCCAGCAGCAAAGGGGGCGTCCAGCCCCAGCATTTT
TRBJ1-2,.,.,TRBV29-1,CSVETANYGYTF,TGCAGCGTTGAGACAGCTAACTATGGCTACACCTTC
TRBJ2-2,TRBD2,.,TRBV6-5,CASSYSPSGVWELFF,TGTGCCAGCAGTTATTCGCCTAGCGGGGTGTGGGAGCTGTTTTTT
TRBJ2-5,TRBD2,.,TRBV6-5,CASSYSLRGGQETQYF,TGTGCCAGCAGTTACTCGTTGCGGGGGGGGCAAGAGACCCAGTACTTC
TRBJ2-1,TRBD2,.,TRBV7-9,CASSQGLAVYNEQFF,TGTGCCAGCAGCCAAGGACTAGCGGTTTACAATGAGCAGTTCTTC
TRBJ2-3,TRBD2,.,TRBV30,CAWSFLAGWGNTDTQYF,TGTGCCTGGAGTTTCCTAGCGGGATGGGGGAACACAGATACGCAGTATTTT
TRBJ1-2,TRBD1,few,TRBV19,CASSPDRGTYGYTF,TGTGCCAGTAGTCCTGACAGGGGGACCTATGGCTACACCTTC
TRBJ2-4,.,.,TRBV28,CASSLSGIQYF,TGTGCCAGCAGTTTATCGGGCATTCAGTACTTC
TRBJ2-1,.,.,TRBV28,CASSLTTREQFF,TGTGCCAGCAGTTTAACTACACGCGAGCAGTTCTTC
TRBJ2-7,.,.,TRBV18,CASSPPGAGLGDEQYF,TGTGCCAGCTCACCACCGGGAGCGGGTCTCGGGGACGAGCAGTACTTC
TRBJ2-1,.,.,TRBV4-2,CASSSRRGNEQFF,TGTGCCAGCAGCTCTCGTAGGGGCAATGAGCAGTTCTTC
TRBJ2-7,TRBD2,.,TRBV9,CASNQRGSYEQYF,TGTGCCAGCAACCAGCGGGGTTCCTACGAGCAGTACTTC
TRBJ2-1,TRBD1,.,TRBV27,CASNPTGVPYNEQFF,TGTGCCAGCAACCCGACAGGGGTCCCCTACAATGAGCAGTTCTTC
TRBJ1-2,TRBD1,.,TRBV6-5,CASSPEQGVGGYTF,TGTGCCAGCAGTCCCGAACAGGGGGTGGGTGGCTACACCTTC
TRBJ1-1,.,.,TRBV7-8,CASSLAGVAVNTEAFF,TGTGCCAGCAGCTTAGCCGGGGTAGCGGTCAACACTGAAGCTTTCTTT
TRBJ1-5,.,few,TRBV27,CASSFELNQPQHF,TGTGCCAGCAGCTTCGAGCTTAATCAGCCCCAGCATTTT
TRBJ1-4,.,few,TRBV30,CAWSVGVGEKLFF,TGTGCCTGGAGTGTAGGGGTTGGTGAAAAACTGTTTTTT
TRBJ2-7,TRBD2,.,TRBV11-1,CASSPPRGRAPPYEQYF,TGTGCCAGCAGCCCGCCCCGCGGGAGGGCCCCACCCTACGAGCAGTACTTC
TRBJ2-3,.,few,TRBV5-1,CASSWGGGDTQYF,TGCGCCAGCAGCTGGGGGGGCGGAGATACGCAGTATTTT
TRBJ1-1,.,.,TRBV6-5,CASNNHGGSTEAFF,TGTGCCAGCAACAATCACGGGGGGTCAACTGAAGCTTTCTTT
TRBJ2-7,TRBD1,.,TRBV7-6,CASSRTQGQVYEQYF,TGTGCCAGCAGCCGCACGCAGGGACAGGTCTACGAGCAGTACTTC
TRBJ2-7,.,.,TRBV7-3,CASSPYPAYEQYF,TGTGCCAGCAGCCCCTATCCCGCCTACGAGCAGTACTTC
TRBJ2-3,.,.,TRBV29-1,CSVEDSVQGHPDTQYF,TGCAGCGTTGAAGATAGCGTACAGGGTCACCCAGATACGCAGTATTTT
TRBJ2-7,TRBD2,.,TRBV10-3,CAISESPSGLAVYEQYF,TGTGCCATCAGTGAGTCCCCGTCCGGACTAGCGGTTTACGAGCAGTACTTC
TRBJ2-7,.,.,TRBV5-4,CASSLRPGGPFVYEQYF,TGTGCCAGCAGCTTGCGACCCGGGGGGCCCTTTGTCTACGAGCAGTACTTC
TRBJ2-7,TRBD1,.,TRBV27,CASSSRGQGAGKYEQYF,TGTGCCAGCTCTTCAAGAGGCCAGGGGGCAGGAAAATACGAGCAGTACTTC
TRBJ1-1,.,.,TRBV7-6,CASTRGLMNTEAFF,TGTGCCAGCACTCGAGGGCTTATGAACACTGAAGCTTTCTTT
TRBJ2-7,TRBD1,once,TRBV2,CASRTGTGRSYEQYF,TGTGCCAGCAGAACCGGGACAGGGCGATCCTACGAGCAGTACTTC
TRBJ1-1,.,.,TRBV28,CASSTRRGAFF,TGTGCCAGCAGTACAAGGAGGGGAGCTTTCTTT
TRBJ1-1,.,.,TRBV27,CASSFGQNTEAFF,TGTGCCAGCAGCTTCGGACAGAACACTGAAGCTTTCTTT
TRBJ2-1,TRBD2,.,TRBV10-3,CAITDRVKLAGDEQFF,TGTGCCATCACCGACAGGGTTAAACTAGCGGGAGATGAGCAGTTCTTC
TRBJ1-6,.,few,TRBV5-1,CASSFGTRGSPLHF,TGCGCCAGCAGCTTCGGGACAAGAGGTTCACCCCTCCACTTT
TRBJ2-5,TRBD2,.,TRBV6-5,CASRSSGGTQETQYF,TGTGCCAGCAGGTCTAGCGGGGGGACGCAAGAGACCCAGTACTTC
TRBJ2-3,TRBD2,.,TRBV10-3,CATVGTSGSTDTQYF,TGTGCCACAGTAGGGACTAGCGGTTCCACAGATACGCAGTATTTT
TRBJ2-1,TRBD2,.,TRBV11-1,CASSSGLARDYNEQFF,TGTGCCAGCAGCTCAGGACTAGCGAGGGACTACAATGAGCAGTTCTTC
TRBJ2-1,.,.,TRBV2,CANPPTSPSIQIYNEQFF,TGTGCCAACCCCCCGACTAGTCCCAGCATACAAATCTACAATGAGCAGTTCTTC
TRBJ2-4,.,.,TRBV6-1,CASVGVRSKNIQYF,TGTGCCAGCGTAGGGGTTCGTAGCAAAAACATTCAGTACTTC
TRBJ2-7,TRBD2,.,TRBV7-9,CASSFSGRAANHEQYF,TGTGCCAGCAGCTTTAGCGGGAGGGCCGCTAACCACGAGCAGTACTTC
TRBJ1-5,.,.,TRBV28,CASSLFRGQPQHF,TGTGCCAGCAGTTTATTCCGAGGGCAGCCCCAGCATTTT
TRBJ2-1,TRBD2,few,TRBV10-3,CAISHLAGDLGDEQFF,TGTGCCATCAGCCACCTAGCGGGTGACCTTGGGGATGAGCAGTTCTTC
TRBJ2-3,.,.,TRBV5-1,CASSLFSESTDTQYF,TGCGCCAGCAGCTTGTTTAGCGAAAGCACAGATACGCAGTATTTT
TRBJ2-1,.,.,TRBV2,CASSSPGTPYNEQFF,TGTGCCAGCAGTTCACCCGGGACACCATACAATGAGCAGTTCTTC
TRBJ1-5,.,.,TRBV29-1,CSVGSGSSNQPQHF,TGCAGCGTTGGGTCCGGTTCTAGCAATCAGCCCCAGCATTTT
TRBJ2-1,.,.,TRBV6-5,CASSLGGRERNEQFF,TGTGCCAGCAGTCTCGGGGGGCGAGAAAGGAATGAGCAGTTCTTC
TRBJ1-1,.,few,TRBV28,CASSFGSGAGEAFF,TGTGCCAGCAGTTTTGGCTCAGGGGCTGGGGAAGCTTTCTTT
TRBJ2-1,TRBD2,.,TRBV5-4,CASSPPERGGNEQFF,TGTGCCAGCAGCCCCCCAGAGCGGGGGGGCAATGAGCAGTTCTTC